This T cell receptor (beta chain) was found in a study of control samples from healthy donors and cancer patients. Germline V gene data show CDR1 as LNHDA and CDR2 as SQIVND (reference sequence). This CDR3 has 17 amino acids. V was clipped by 1 base and J by 0 bases, with 16 bases between them. Some clones are missing from TCRdb's copy, which holds only in-frame ones; the method was immunoSEQ multiplex PCR. The sample carries approximately 160,000 clones, roughly 90% recorded once. This sequence originates from a woman aged 25 to 45 in good health. The V gene is TRBV19, the J gene TRBJ2-7; D remains ambiguous. Specimen: blood. The CDR3 loop reads CASSIGARRSPSYEQYF. CDR3 sequence (DNA): TGTGCCAGTAGTATAGGGGCCCGCCGGTCCCCCTCCTACGAGCAGTACTTC.